This T cell receptor beta chain was retrieved from a study of cytomegalovirus exposure and HLA in healthy donors. Deletions cut 6 bases from V and 4 bases from J, with 15 bases between. The CDR3 extends over 13 amino acids. CDR1 is SQVTM, CDR2 ANQGSEA, per germline. Comments on this clone: Its target is unknown.

The primer mix had 60 Vbeta and 13 Jbeta primers. Only in-frame clones appear in the TCRdb table, and some are missing; sequencing was by immunoSEQ multiplex PCR. The table lists roughly 190,000 clones. General observations from the study: As a later analysis revealed, the rate of TCR association differed by HLA locus, with DRB1 most and HLA-C fewest. Earlier findings revealed that most TCR beta V segments proved productive either about 90% or about 30% of the time.

The V gene is TRBV29-1, the J gene TRBJ1-2; weak D call: TRBD1 (5 bases). The receptor comes from a man aged 30 to 39 in good health and CMV-seronegative. The sample was PBMCs. The CDR3 is CSVQFQGGYGYTF. CDR3 bases: TGCAGCGTACAGTTTCAGGGAGGCTATGGCTACACCTTC.